The clone carrying this T cell receptor beta chain was observed a handful of times. The antigen is not known. The sequencing template was cDNA reverse transcribed from extracted RNA. Method: immunoSEQ multiplex PCR; TCRdb's copy keeps in-frame clones and lacks some. The sample holds 150,000 to 200,000 clones, around three fifths seen once. Treatment specified: oral pan-JAK inhibitor, 5-10 mg twice daily. Trimming left V 1 base short and J 4 bases short, with 16 bases between. The CDR3 is 16 residues long. Germline loops: CDR1 LGHNA, CDR2 YSLEER. This record comes from a study of CD8+ T cells in alopecia areata. Across the whole study: Tofacitinib ran for 6 to 18 months before 6 months off drug.

General study findings and limits: In blood and scalp, many expanded lesional clones persisted during tofacitinib. Expanded CD8+ clones among the top 100, as well as scalp clonality, were significantly decreased by tofacitinib. Relative to normal scalp, lesional scalp, especially alopecia totalis/universalis, showed higher clonality.

The sample consisted of CD4+ T cells sorted from blood, taken at week 24, from a patient treated with tofacitinib. The rearrangement uses TRBV4-3 and TRBJ1-1, with D perhaps TRBD1 (6 bases). This clonotype was sampled from a human donor with alopecia areata. The CDR3 DNA is TGCGCCAGCAGCCAAGTCTCTTACAGGGACTCCACTGAAGCTTTCTTT. This encodes CASSQVSYRDSTEAFF.